Presented here are 25 T cell receptor beta chains from one specimen sequenced in a study of regulatory T cells in long-lasting Graves disease. iRepertoire HTBI primers and Arm-PCR of CDR3 regions built TCR beta libraries. TCRdb redid the calling of the multiplex PCR reads with MiXCR, one entry per CDR3 protein. The data show about 540,000 distinct CDR3 sequences, about 13% seen once. Sample time point: newly diagnosed GD, antithyroid drugs for less than 3 months. TCR sequences were obtained from RNA taken from PBMCs. A further study also used this sample, focusing on T cells in Graves' hyperthyroidism and ophthalmopathy.

This specimen consisted of peripheral blood mononuclear cells (PBMCs), obtained at new diagnosis, from a patient treated with antithyroid drugs. The receptors derive from a man younger than 40 with Graves disease.

This chain uses TRBV10-2 with TRBJ2-2; 8 nucleotides match TRBD2. CDR3 size: 17 residues. Germline V gene sequence: CDR1 WSHSY, CDR2 SAAADI. With 7 bases clipped from V and 6 bases from J, the junction kept 16 bases outside the gene matches. DNA of the CDR3: TGCGCCAGCAAGGGGGTCGGGAGGGGCTTCCTCGCCGGGGAGCTGTTTTTT. It encodes CASKGVGRGFLAGELFF.

In the case of this clonotype: One base away lies a much larger clone, so this may be a sequencing read error. The CDR3 does not close with the conserved phenylalanine or tryptophan, likely indicating a read error. V usage is TRBV30 and J usage is TRBJ1-2; 8 nucleotides line up with TRBD1. Germline CDR1 and CDR2: GTSNPN and SVGIG (reference sequence). The CDR3 extends over 17 amino acids. V was pared by 6 bases and J by 2 bases, with 17 bases of the junction left unmatched. The CDR3 region has the DNA TGTGCCTGCCACAAGAACACAGGGGGACAAATCAACTATGGCTACACCCTC. Amino acid sequence: CACHKNTGGQINYGYTL.

On this clonotype itself: Since a much larger clone is just one base distant, this may be a read error. The missing conserved phenylalanine or tryptophan at the end of this CDR3 makes a read error likely. This rearrangement joins TRBV19 to TRBJ1-1; D might be TRBD1 (6 bases). This CDR3 contains 13 residues. With 7 bases removed from V and 5 bases from J, the gap between germline ends came to 14 bases. The germline V gene encodes CDR1 LNHDA and CDR2 SQIVND (reference sequence). CDR3 sequence reads: CASTWGGRTEAFL. DNA for the CDR3: TGTGCCAGTACCTGGGGGGGGCGGACTGAAGCTTTCCTT.

V usage is TRBV9 and J usage is TRBJ2-7; TRBD1 agrees at 9 bases. Germline CDR1 reads SGDLS; CDR2 reads YYNGEE. Losses at the gene ends were 0 bases for V and 4 bases for J; bases not matched to a gene: 2. The CDR3 totals 14 residues. CDR3 nucleotide sequence: TGTGCCAGCAGCGTAGACAGGGGGCATTACGAGCAGTACTTC. This encodes CASSVDRGHYEQYF.

The J gene is TRBJ2-1, the V gene TRBV12-3 or TRBV12-4; perhaps TRBD2 as D (6 bases). There are 16 residues in the CDR3. The ends were cut back, 5 bases at V and 5 bases at J, with 19 bases in the middle. The CDR3 nucleotides are TGTGCCAGCAGTCTCACAACTAGCAGGGCCCACAATGAGCAGTTCTTC. Its translation is CASSLTTSRAHNEQFF.

This clonotype has a handful of counts. The chain carries TRBV24-1 and TRBJ2-7; 7 bases match TRBD1. This CDR3 is 15 amino acids long. Germline values: CDR1 KGHDR, CDR2 SFDVKD. V was clipped by 1 base and J by 3 bases; unmatched bases: 5. DNA of the CDR3: TGTGCCACCAGTGATTTACAGAGGGGGCGCTACGAGCAGTACTTC. The encoded protein is CATSDLQRGRYEQYF.

This clonotype has at least ten counts. The CDR3 nucleotides are TGTGCCAGCAAGGGGAACACTAGGAACACTGAAGCTTTCTTT. Protein: CASKGNTRNTEAFF. The V gene is TRBV27, the J gene TRBJ1-1; D perhaps matches TRBD1 (5 bases). Germline V gives CDR1 MNHEY, CDR2 SMNVEV (reference sequence). The V gene lost 7 bases and the J gene lost 1 base, with 13 bases spanning the gap. There are 14 residues in the CDR3.

This clonotype was observed at least ten times. The chain recombines TRBV7-2 with TRBJ2-7, with 12 positions matching TRBD1. CDR1 is SGHTA and CDR2 is FQGNSA in the germline V gene. V was clipped by 6 bases and J by 7 bases; unmatched bases: 10. The CDR3 length is 15 residues. Here the CDR3 DNA reads TGTGCCAGCAGTCGGCCGGGACAGGGGGCAAGGGAGCAGTACTTC. Protein sequence: CASSRPGQGAREQYF.

This clonotype was recorded at least ten times. The chain is built from TRBV27 and TRBJ1-2; 9 bases fit TRBD1. V was pared by 4 bases and J by 8 bases, with 5 bases of the junction left unmatched. Germline-derived CDR1 and CDR2 are MNHEY and SMNVEV (reference sequence). The CDR3 has 13 residues. In nucleotides, the CDR3 is TGTGCCAGCAGTTATAACAGGGGGCAGGGCTACACCTTC. This sequence encodes CASSYNRGQGYTF.

This chain links TRBV29-1 with TRBJ2-1; 8 positions agree with TRBD1. J gave up 7 bases and V 5 bases, and 7 bases lay outside the gene matches. The CDR3 consists of 13 residues. The V gene's germline CDR1 is SQVTM and CDR2 ANQGSEA. The CDR3 loop reads CSVTGTGGNEQFF. The CDR3 DNA sequence: TGCAGCGTTACCGGGACAGGTGGTAATGAGCAGTTCTTC.

Many counts were recorded for this clonotype. This chain links TRBV5-1 with TRBJ1-2; D is ambiguous. This CDR3 is 13 amino acids long. Looked up from germline, CDR1 is SGHRS and CDR2 is YFSETQ. Trimming took 4 bases from V and 1 from J, leaving 8 bases between them. CDR3 sequence reads: CASSPGNNYGYTF. The CDR3 region has the DNA TGCGCCAGCAGCCCCGGGAATAACTATGGCTACACCTTC.

This clonotype was observed many times. Sequence at one end of the junction differs from germline and may be a read error. The chain has TRBV6-4 and TRBJ2-5, with D perhaps TRBD1 (6 bases). The germline V gene has CDR1 MRHNA and CDR2 SNTAGT. The CDR3 sequence is 12 residues long. The DNA of the CDR3 is TGTGCCAGCAAACCCATACAGGGCCCAGGGGACTTC. Amino acids: CASKPIQGPGDF.

This clonotype occurred once. The genes are TRBV5-1 and TRBJ2-5, with a possible D match to TRBD2 (6 bases). CDR3 length: 16 amino acids. Trimming took 5 bases from V and 0 from J, leaving 17 bases between them. Germline V gene lookup returns CDR1 SGHRS and CDR2 YFSETQ. CDR3 DNA: TGCGCCAGCAGAAGGGGACCTCGCGGGAACCAAGAGACCCAGTACTTC. Translation: CASRRGPRGNQETQYF.

This clonotype has ten or more counts. V gene TRBV20-1 combines with J gene TRBJ1-6; D is possibly TRBD1 (6 bases). This CDR3 comprises 14 residues. The V and J ends lost 3 bases and 9 bases respectively, with 15 bases between them. Germline V lookup: CDR1 DFQATT, CDR2 SNEGSKA (reference sequence). The chain's CDR3 is CSARGDRQSSPLHF. The CDR3 DNA reads as TGCAGTGCTAGGGGCGACAGGCAAAGTTCACCCCTCCACTTT.

The chain combines TRBV9 with TRBJ2-2, with 9 bases lining up with TRBD1. The CDR3 spans 15 residues. Unmatched junction bases numbered 3, after V lost 2 bases and J lost 4 bases. Germline V lookup: CDR1 SGDLS, CDR2 YYNGEE. CDR3 in DNA: TGTGCCAGCAGCGTTGCGACAGGGGGCACCGGGGAGCTGTTTTTT. This sequence encodes CASSVATGGTGELFF.

J is TRBJ2-3 and V is TRBV12-3 or TRBV12-4; TRBD1 might be the D (5 bases). Deletions cut 3 bases from V and 0 bases from J, with 10 bases between. CDR3 length: 15 residues. CDR3 coding DNA: TGTGCCAGCAGTTTTCAGGGCTTTAGCACAGATACGCAGTATTTT. This translates into CASSFQGFSTDTQYF.

This clonotype has just one count. One junction end does not reproduce the germline sequence, and a read error may be involved. The rearrangement links TRBV7-8 to TRBJ2-4, with D tentatively TRBD2 (6 bases). The CDR3 spans 16 residues. Germline V lookup: CDR1 SGHVS, CDR2 FQNEAQ. CDR3 region: CASSLVGGMAKDIQYF. CDR3 DNA sequence: TGTGCCAGCAGCTTAGTCGGGGGTATGGCCAAAGACATTCAGTACTTC.

This clonotype was found a few times. The chain carries TRBV6-2 or TRBV6-3 and TRBJ2-5; a weak D match, TRBD2 (7 bases). The CDR3 extends over 15 amino acids. Trimming shortened V by 2 bases and J by 1 base, and 11 bases separated the two germline ends. The germline gives CDR1 MNHEY, CDR2 SVGEGT. The CDR3 DNA sequence: TGTGCCAGCAGTTACGAGGGGGGGGGCCAAGAGACCCAGTACTTC. The encoded protein is CASSYEGGGQETQYF.

This clonotype was detected ten times or more. The chain combines TRBV12-3 or TRBV12-4 with TRBJ2-5, with a possible D match to TRBD1 (5 bases). Trimming left V 4 bases short and J 3 bases short, with 12 bases between. CDR3 length: 14 amino acids. The CDR3 loop reads CASSSERGEETQYF. For the CDR3, the DNA is TGTGCCAGCAGTTCCGAAAGGGGCGAAGAGACCCAGTACTTC.

V and J are TRBV5-5 and TRBJ2-7; D gene ambiguous. In germline, CDR1 is SGHKS, CDR2 YYEKEE (reference sequence). This CDR3 is 12 amino acids long. Trimming took off 4 bases at V and 7 bases at J, with 12 bases between the two ends. Here the CDR3 reads CASSQSEAEQYF. CDR3 coding DNA: TGTGCCAGCAGCCAATCCGAGGCGGAGCAGTACTTC.

This clonotype was recorded many times. The V gene is TRBV27, the J gene TRBJ2-7; D perhaps matches TRBD2 (6 bases). CDR1 and CDR2 (germline): MNHEY, SMNVEV (reference sequence). V shed 6 bases and J shed 3 bases, with 18 bases lying between them. This CDR3 spans 15 amino acids. In DNA, the CDR3 is TGTGCCAGCAGCTCCCCCACCCAGGGACTCTACGAGCAGTACTTC. It codes for CASSSPTQGLYEQYF.

This clonotype has at least ten counts. V gene TRBV6-9 combines with J gene TRBJ2-1; TRBD2 aligns across 13 bases. J lost 10 bases, V lost 4 bases, and 10 bases had no gene match. The germline gives CDR1 MNHGY, CDR2 SVAAGI. This CDR3 has 16 residues. The CDR3 DNA reads as TGTGCCAGCAGTTCCATGACTAGCGGGAGGAGGGGGGAGCAGTTCTTC. Amino acid sequence: CASSSMTSGRRGEQFF.

This clonotype was observed many times. V gene TRBV14 combines with J gene TRBJ2-7, with D maybe TRBD1 (6 bases). This CDR3 comprises 17 residues. V gave up 4 bases and J gave up 1 base, with 20 bases separating them. CDR1 and CDR2 (germline): SGHDN, FVKESK. CDR3: CASSRPSPDRSSYEQYF. The CDR3 coding sequence is TGTGCCAGCAGCCGACCATCCCCGGACAGAAGTTCCTACGAGCAGTACTTC. The full variable domain, with the rest looked up from reference TRBV14 and TRBJ2-7, is EAGVTQFPSHSVIEKGQTVTLRCDPISGHDNLYWYRRVMGKEIKFLLHFVKESKQDESGMPNNRFLAERTGGTYSTLKVQPAELEDSGVYFCASSRPSPDRSSYEQYFGPGTRLTVT.

This clonotype showed up many times. The CDR3, as DNA: TGCAGTGCCAATCCAACAGGGCAGCCCCAGCATTTT. It specifies CSANPTGQPQHF. J is TRBJ1-5 and V is TRBV20-1; a weak D match, TRBD1 (6 bases). CDR1 and CDR2 (germline): DFQATT, SNEGSKA (reference sequence). The CDR3 totals 12 residues. V lost 6 bases, J lost 7 bases, and 13 bases lay in between.

J is TRBJ1-1 and V is TRBV19; 10 bases agree with TRBD1. V lost 4 bases to trimming and J lost 5 bases; unmatched junction nucleotides: 7. Germline V gene lookup returns CDR1 LNHDA and CDR2 SQIVND (reference sequence). CDR3 length: 15 residues. The CDR3 sequence: CASSTKDRGKTEAFF. The CDR3 bases are TGTGCCAGTAGTACCAAGGACAGGGGGAAGACTGAAGCTTTCTTT.